These 2 T cell receptor beta chains originate from one sample sequenced in a study of T cell responses to AZD1222 COVID-19 vaccine. Method: immunoSEQ multiplex PCR; TCRdb's copy keeps in-frame clones and lacks some. The top ten clones hold about 3% of a sample with some 140,000 clones, under 95% of them seen once. Sequenced here: peripheral blood, sampled on day 0 of AZD1222 vaccination. These receptor sequences come from an adult in good health.

The chain employs TRBV7-2 and TRBJ2-7; 13 nucleotides align to TRBD2. This CDR3 has 15 residues. The germline CDR1 and CDR2 sequences are SGHTA and FQGNSA. Losses at the gene ends were 5 bases for V and 6 bases for J; bases not matched to a gene: 7. The CDR3 sequence: CASSRGTSGTGEQYF. The CDR3 nucleotides are TGTGCCAGCAGCCGGGGGACTAGCGGGACGGGCGAGCAGTACTTC.

The rearrangement links TRBV7-9 to TRBJ2-4, with D possibly TRBD1 on 6 matching bases. V lost 2 bases and J 7 bases, leaving 15 bases between the germline ends. The CDR3 covers 15 residues. Germline-derived CDR1 and CDR2 are SEHNR and FQNEAQ (reference sequence). CDR3 DNA sequence: TGTGCCAGCAGCTTAATGGGGGCCCAGACGAACATTCAGTACTTC. Protein sequence: CASSLMGAQTNIQYF. The complete variable domain, with remaining parts taken from reference TRBV7-9 and TRBJ2-4, reads DTGVSQNPRHKITKRGQNVTFRCDPISEHNRLYWYRQTLGQGPEFLTYFQNEAQLEKSRLLSDRFSAERPKGSFSTLEIQRTEQGDSAMYLCASSLMGAQTNIQYFGAGTRLSVL.